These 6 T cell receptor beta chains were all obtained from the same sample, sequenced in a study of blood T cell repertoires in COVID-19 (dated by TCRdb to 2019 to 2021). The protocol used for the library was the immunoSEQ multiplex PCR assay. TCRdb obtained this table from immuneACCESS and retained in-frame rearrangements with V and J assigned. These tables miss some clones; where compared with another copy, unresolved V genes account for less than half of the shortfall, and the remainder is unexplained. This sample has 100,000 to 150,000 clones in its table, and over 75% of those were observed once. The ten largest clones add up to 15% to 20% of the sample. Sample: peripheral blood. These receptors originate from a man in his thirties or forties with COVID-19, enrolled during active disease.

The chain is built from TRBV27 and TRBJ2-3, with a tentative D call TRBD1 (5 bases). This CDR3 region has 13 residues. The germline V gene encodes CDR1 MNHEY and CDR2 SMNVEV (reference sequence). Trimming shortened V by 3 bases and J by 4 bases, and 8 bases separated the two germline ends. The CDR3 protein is CASSFKGADTQYF. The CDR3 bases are TGTGCCAGCAGTTTCAAAGGGGCAGATACGCAGTATTTT.

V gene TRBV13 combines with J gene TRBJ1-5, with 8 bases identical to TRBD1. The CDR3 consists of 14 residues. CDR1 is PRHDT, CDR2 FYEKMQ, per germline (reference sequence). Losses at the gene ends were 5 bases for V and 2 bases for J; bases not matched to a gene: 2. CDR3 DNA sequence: TGTGCCAGCAGCGCGACAGGGGGCAATCAGCCCCAGCATTTT. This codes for CASSATGGNQPQHF.

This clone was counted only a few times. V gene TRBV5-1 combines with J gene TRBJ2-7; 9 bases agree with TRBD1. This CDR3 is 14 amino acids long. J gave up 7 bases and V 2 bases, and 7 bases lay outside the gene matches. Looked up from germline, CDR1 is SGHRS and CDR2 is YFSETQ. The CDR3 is CASSFTVGQGEQYF. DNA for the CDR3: TGCGCCAGCAGCTTCACCGTAGGACAGGGGGAGCAGTACTTC.

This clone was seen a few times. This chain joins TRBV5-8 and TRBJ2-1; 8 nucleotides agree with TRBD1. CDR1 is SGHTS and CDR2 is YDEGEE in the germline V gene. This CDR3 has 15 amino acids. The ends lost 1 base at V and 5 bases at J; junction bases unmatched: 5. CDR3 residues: CASSLWTGYHNEQFF. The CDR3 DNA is TGTGCCAGCAGCTTGTGGACAGGGTATCACAATGAGCAGTTCTTC.

The CDR3 is CASSRDTLHGYTF. DNA for the CDR3: TGTGCCAGCAGCCGCGACACACTTCATGGCTACACCTTC. This chain joins TRBV6-5 and TRBJ1-2; D not resolved. The CDR3 is 13 amino acids. V lost 6 bases and J lost 6, with 14 bases in between. The germline V gene has CDR1 MNHEY and CDR2 SVGAGI.

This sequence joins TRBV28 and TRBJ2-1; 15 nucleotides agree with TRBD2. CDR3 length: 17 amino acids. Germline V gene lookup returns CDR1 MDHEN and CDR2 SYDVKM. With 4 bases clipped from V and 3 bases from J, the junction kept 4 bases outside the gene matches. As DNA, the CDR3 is TGTGCCAGCAGTTCCAGGACTAGCGGGAGGGTCTACAATGAGCAGTTCTTC. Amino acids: CASSSRTSGRVYNEQFF.